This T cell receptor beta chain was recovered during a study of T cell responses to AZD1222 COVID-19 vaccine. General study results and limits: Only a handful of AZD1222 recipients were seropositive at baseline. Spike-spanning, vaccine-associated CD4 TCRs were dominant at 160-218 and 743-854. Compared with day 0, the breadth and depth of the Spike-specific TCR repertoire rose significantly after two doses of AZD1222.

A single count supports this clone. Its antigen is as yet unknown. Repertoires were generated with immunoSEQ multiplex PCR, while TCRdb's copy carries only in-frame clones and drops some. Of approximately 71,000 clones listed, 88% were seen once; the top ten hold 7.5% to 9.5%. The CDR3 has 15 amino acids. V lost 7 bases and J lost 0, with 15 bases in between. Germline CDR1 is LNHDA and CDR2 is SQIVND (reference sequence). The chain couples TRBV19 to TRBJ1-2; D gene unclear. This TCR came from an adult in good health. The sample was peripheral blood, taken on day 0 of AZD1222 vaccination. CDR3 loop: CASTRVGPANYGYTF. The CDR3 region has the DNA TGTGCCAGTACGCGAGTGGGCCCCGCTAACTATGGCTACACCTTC.